The clone carrying this T cell receptor (beta chain) was observed at least ten times. What it binds is unknown. These data come from a study of breast tumors, draining lymph nodes, adjacent tissues. Study-level findings and limits: Compared with lymph nodes, tumors were less diverse; compared with nontumor tissue, more. Luminal-like breast cancer showed significantly higher tumor–nontumor repertoire similarity than basal-like. Tumor T cell lymph node origin was a supported hypothesis, not proven.

V lost 5 bases and J 3 bases, leaving 10 bases between the germline ends. The CDR3 is 13 residues long. Germline assignment: CDR1 LNHNV and CDR2 YYDKDF (reference sequence). The lymph nodes were axillary draining lymph nodes from breast cancer patients. TCRdb passed the multiplex PCR reads through MiXCR, listing each CDR3 protein once. The sample contains 200,000 to 250,000 distinct CDR3 sequences, 30% to 35% of which appear only once. The material sequenced was axillary lymph node tissue. The gene calls are TRBV15 and TRBJ1-1; unclear D gene. This TCR was sampled from a female donor with breast cancer. Some clones in this sample may be carry-over from other donors' samples. CDR3 sequence: CATSPLGDTEAFF. The CDR3 nucleotides are TGTGCCACCAGCCCCCTTGGGGACACTGAAGCTTTCTTT.